Each of the 4 T cell receptor beta chains below was sequenced from the same sample in a study of cytomegalovirus exposure and HLA in healthy donors. Primers: 60 Vbeta forward and 13 Jbeta reverse. Here immunoSEQ multiplex PCR was the method, and the copy in TCRdb shows in-frame clones only, minus some. The sample gives 84,000 or so clones, over 60% of which show up once; 3.7% is in the top ten. Input material: PBMCs. Receptors originate from a man aged 30-40 years in good health and CMV-seronegative.

The V call is TRBV5-6, the J call TRBJ2-1; 7 bases map to TRBD2. Germline lookup yields CDR1 SGHDT and CDR2 YYEEEE. After removal of 2 bases from V and 6 bases from J, the junction contained 11 bases not matched to a gene. The CDR3 length is 16 residues. The CDR3 sequence: CASSFKVRASGNEQFF. CDR3 nucleotides: TGTGCCAGCAGCTTCAAGGTAAGGGCTAGCGGCAATGAGCAGTTCTTC.

The rearrangement joins TRBV6-5 to TRBJ1-5; 7 positions agree with TRBD1. Germline lookup yields CDR1 MNHEY and CDR2 SVGAGI. Losses at the gene ends were 6 bases for V and 8 bases for J; bases not matched to a gene: 7. The CDR3 consists of 13 residues. CDR3 nucleotides: TGTGCCAGCAGACAGGGGATCAGCAAGCCCCAGCATTTT. Translation: CASRQGISKPQHF.

This sequence joins TRBV10-3 and TRBJ2-7; TRBD1 matches 9 bases. V trimming: 3 bases; J trimming: 0 bases; junction bases outside the gene matches: 3. The CDR3 runs 15 residues. The germline V gene encodes CDR1 ENHRY and CDR2 SYGVKD. The CDR3 is CAISDGTGISYEQYF. The CDR3 coding sequence is TGTGCCATCAGTGATGGGACAGGGATCTCCTACGAGCAGTACTTC.

This clone appeared once. V is TRBV7-2 and J is TRBJ1-2; tentative D call: TRBD1 (5 bases). Germline V CDR1 and CDR2: SGHTA, FQGNSA. The CDR3 has 15 amino acids. The V and J ends lost 1 base and 5 bases respectively, with 14 bases between them. The CDR3 DNA reads as TGTGCCAGCAGCTTAGGTACCGGGGGAGGGTATGGCTACACCTTC. Amino acid sequence: CASSLGTGGGYGYTF.